This TCR beta chain originates from a study of blood T cell repertoires in COVID-19. Study as a whole: Spain, Italy and the United States supplied samples that represented acute and convalescent COVID-19. In each case, the material was cDNA or gDNA derived from T cells, B-cell-depleted T cells, or PBMCs.

In the original analysis: Reference gene primer amplification gave nucleated cell count estimates. Libraries were prepared by immunoSEQ multiplex PCR; TCRdb keeps only in-frame clonotypes and omits some of them. That table gives V, J and clone size, and the DNA gave D and trimming. Found here are 100,000 or so clones, 80% to 95% of them singletons; the top ten hold around 1%. The TCR sequence derives from a man aged 55-75 years with acute or convalescent COVID-19. The sample consisted of peripheral blood.

CDR3 in amino acids: CASGLGRDQPQHF. Here the CDR3 DNA reads TGTGCTAGTGGTTTGGGGAGAGATCAGCCCCAGCATTTT. The chain links TRBV12-5 to TRBJ1-5; D is ambiguous. Germline V CDR1 and CDR2: LGHNT, FRNRAP. The CDR3 runs to 13 residues. With 1 base removed from V and 5 bases from J, the gap between germline ends came to 6 bases.